The rows below give T cell receptor beta chains drawn from one sample of a study of shared clonotypes between healthy human individuals. Profiling relied on immunoSEQ multiplex PCR, and the TCRdb table lists in-frame clones only, not all of them. The sample holds about 510,000 clones, 95% to 97% seen once. The sequencing input was naive CD4+ T cells sorted from blood. The receptors were sampled from a woman aged 25 to 39 in good health. The CDR3 runs from the conserved cysteine through the conserved F or W. Each record gives: J gene, V gene, CDR3 protein.

j_gene: TRBJ2-7; v_gene: TRBV19; CDR3aa: CASRGTPGEQYF
j_gene: TRBJ2-5; v_gene: TRBV6-6; CDR3aa: CASSYSIVRETQYF
j_gene: TRBJ2-7; v_gene: TRBV6-6; CDR3aa: CASSYKDLLDEQYF
j_gene: TRBJ1-5; v_gene: TRBV28; CDR3aa: CASRPGQGDQPQHF
j_gene: TRBJ2-7; v_gene: TRBV6-5; CDR3aa: CASSPRPRSSYEQYF
j_gene: TRBJ1-5; v_gene: TRBV28; CDR3aa: CASSLPQWGQPQHF
j_gene: TRBJ2-5; v_gene: TRBV6-5; CDR3aa: CASSYGAGEGETQYF
j_gene: TRBJ2-5; v_gene: TRBV11-2; CDR3aa: CASRPGTSGRVGEQYF
j_gene: TRBJ1-2; v_gene: TRBV28; CDR3aa: CASRIGTGDGYTF
j_gene: TRBJ1-2; v_gene: TRBV29-1; CDR3aa: CSVGDRRGDYGYTF
j_gene: TRBJ1-4; v_gene: TRBV2; CDR3aa: CASSVVGEKLFF
j_gene: TRBJ2-5; v_gene: TRBV10-3; CDR3aa: CAISPEQGLGETQYF
j_gene: TRBJ1-1; v_gene: TRBV6-5; CDR3aa: CASRKEVSTEAFF
j_gene: TRBJ2-3; v_gene: TRBV7-9; CDR3aa: CASSSTDTQYF
j_gene: TRBJ2-5; v_gene: TRBV18; CDR3aa: CASSPGQFQETQYF
j_gene: TRBJ1-2; v_gene: TRBV25-1; CDR3aa: CASSAGGGYGYTF
j_gene: TRBJ2-7; v_gene: TRBV21-1; CDR3aa: CASSNGKGAGPDLYEQYF
j_gene: TRBJ2-7; v_gene: TRBV18; CDR3aa: CASSPGRAFYEQYF
j_gene: TRBJ2-5; v_gene: TRBV27; CDR3aa: CASSLRTSGETQYF
j_gene: TRBJ2-1; v_gene: TRBV28; CDR3aa: CASSYGGRPYNEQFF
j_gene: TRBJ2-5; v_gene: TRBV5-1; CDR3aa: CASSLLGGQETQYF
j_gene: TRBJ1-3; v_gene: TRBV9; CDR3aa: CASNREGPGVFGNTIYF
j_gene: TRBJ2-7; v_gene: TRBV5-1; CDR3aa: CASSSDPGQGPYEQYF
j_gene: TRBJ2-7; v_gene: TRBV5-1; CDR3aa: CASSEGGLAGGVSYEQYF
j_gene: TRBJ1-2; v_gene: TRBV19; CDR3aa: CASSGESDGGYGYTF
j_gene: TRBJ2-3; v_gene: TRBV14; CDR3aa: CASSRASGTSATDTQYF
j_gene: TRBJ1-1; v_gene: TRBV6-6; CDR3aa: CASSYSQGANTEAFF
j_gene: TRBJ1-4; v_gene: TRBV4-1; CDR3aa: CASSQEGRGWEKLFF
j_gene: TRBJ2-7; v_gene: TRBV28; CDR3aa: CASRRGGNYEQYF
j_gene: TRBJ1-5; v_gene: TRBV4-1; CDR3aa: CASSPWGGSNQPQHF
j_gene: TRBJ1-5; v_gene: TRBV28; CDR3aa: CASNTGGNQPQHF
j_gene: TRBJ2-7; v_gene: TRBV13; CDR3aa: CASRDVSGPSSSYEQYF
j_gene: TRBJ1-4; v_gene: TRBV7-9; CDR3aa: CASSFLGEEKLFF
j_gene: TRBJ2-2; v_gene: TRBV7-3; CDR3aa: CASSPSGGNTGELFF
j_gene: TRBJ2-7; v_gene: TRBV5-1; CDR3aa: CASTSIAGGPGEQYF
j_gene: TRBJ1-4; v_gene: TRBV7-9; CDR3aa: CASSRGGANEKLFF
j_gene: TRBJ2-5; v_gene: TRBV19; CDR3aa: CASSPTSGRDGETQYF
j_gene: TRBJ1-4; v_gene: TRBV4-1; CDR3aa: CASSQDPRTSHEKLFF